Below, 11 T cell receptor beta chains from the same sample are listed, as sequenced in a study of a mutant IDH1 vaccine in newly diagnosed glioma. Data came from immunoSEQ multiplex PCR; TCRdb stores just in-frame clones and leaves some out. Here the sample spans 60,000 to 85,000 clones, 85% to 90% being singletons. Time point reported: week 23, last vaccination. All doses held 300 ug of mutant IDH1 20-mer peptide, with topical imiquimod. The antigens of these receptors remain unknown. The sample here was PBMCs, taken from a glioma patient whose treatment included an IDH1 peptide vaccine. These receptors originate from a woman between 45 and 60 years old with glioma.

This chain joins TRBV25-1 and TRBJ1-4; TRBD1 is a possible D gene (5 bases). V gave up 8 bases and J gave up 0 bases, with 16 bases separating them. This CDR3 comprises 16 residues. CDR1 and CDR2 (germline): MGHDK, SYGVNS. The CDR3 region has the DNA TGTGCCAGCCAGCCCAACTGGGACGCAACTAATGAAAAACTGTTTTTT. Translation gives CASQPNWDATNEKLFF.

The V and J genes are TRBV19 and TRBJ2-2; tentatively, D is TRBD2 (5 bases). Germline CDR1 and CDR2: LNHDA and SQIVND (reference sequence). This CDR3 has 14 amino acids. V lost 6 bases to trimming and J lost 6 bases, with 14 bases between them. CDR3 in DNA: TGTGCCAGTAGAGCGGCGAGAGGGTCCGGGGAGCTGTTTTTT. Amino acids: CASRAARGSGELFF.

The J gene is TRBJ2-3, the V gene TRBV7-9; 9 bases are shared with TRBD2. CDR1 SEHNR and CDR2 FQNEAQ come from the germline V gene (reference sequence). V lost 5 bases and J lost 4; bases outside the gene matches: 10. This CDR3 has 16 residues. This chain's CDR3 is CASSKEGLAGSDTQYF. The CDR3 region has the DNA TGTGCCAGCAGCAAAGAGGGACTAGCAGGCTCAGATACGCAGTATTTT.

The V gene is TRBV2, the J gene TRBJ2-1, with 12 bases lining up with TRBD2. The CDR3 spans 19 residues. Trimming took 4 bases from V and 2 from J; bases not matched to a gene: 12. Germline V gene sequence: CDR1 SNHLY, CDR2 FYNNEI. CDR3 loop: CASSVNRGLAGRTYNEQFF. CDR3 nucleotide sequence: TGTGCCAGCAGTGTTAATAGGGGACTAGCGGGCCGTACCTACAATGAGCAGTTCTTC.

This chain uses TRBV5-1 with TRBJ2-7, with TRBD1 identical over 11 bases. Germline V gives CDR1 SGHRS, CDR2 YFSETQ. The J segment lost 0 bases and the V segment lost 2 bases, leaving 4 bases of the junction unmatched. There are 16 residues in the CDR3. This chain's CDR3 is CASSFQGTGGSYEQYF. The CDR3 coding sequence is TGCGCCAGCAGCTTCCAGGGGACAGGGGGCTCCTACGAGCAGTACTTC.

The V and J genes are TRBV5-5 and TRBJ2-3; TRBD2 aligns across 8 bases. The germline V gene has CDR1 SGHKS and CDR2 YYEKEE (reference sequence). The CDR3 is made up of 14 amino acids. J gave up 1 base and V 10 bases, and 8 bases lay outside the gene matches. CDR3 nucleotide sequence: TGTGCCGCTTCGCGGGAGGTTGGCACAGATACGCAGTATTTT. Protein sequence: CAASREVGTDTQYF.

Only one count was recorded for this clone. The chain employs TRBV18 and TRBJ2-2, with D perhaps matching TRBD1 (7 bases). This CDR3 has 15 residues. The germline V gene encodes CDR1 KGHSH and CDR2 LQKENI. The V end was cut by 6 bases, the J end by 5 bases, with 16 bases between. Here the CDR3 reads CASSLVTGRTGELFF. The CDR3 bases are TGTGCCAGCTCCCTCGTGACAGGGAGGACCGGGGAGCTGTTTTTT. Full variable domain (outside the CDR3, taken from reference TRBV18 and TRBJ2-2): NAGVMQNPRHLVRRRGQEARLRCSPMKGHSHVYWYRQLPEEGLKFMVYLQKENIIDESGMPKERFSAEFPKEGPSILRIQQVVRGDSAAYFCASSLVTGRTGELFFGEGSRLTVL.

This sequence joins TRBV4-1 and TRBJ1-5; 12 nucleotides line up with TRBD1. The CDR3 runs to 20 residues. The J segment lost 0 bases and the V segment lost 1 base, leaving 10 bases of the junction unmatched. Germline CDR1 reads MGHRA; CDR2 reads YSYEKL. The CDR3 loop is CASSQGDRGRPSISNQPQHF. The CDR3 DNA reads TGCGCCAGCAGCCAAGGGGACAGGGGGCGACCCAGTATTAGCAATCAGCCCCAGCATTTT.

The chain links TRBV2 to TRBJ1-1; 8 nucleotides align to TRBD1. The V gene end was trimmed by 8 bases and the J gene end by 7 bases; junction bases not matched to a gene: 9. The germline CDR1 and CDR2 sequences are SNHLY and FYNNEI. The CDR3 totals 13 residues. The CDR3 protein is CASSDRALVEAFF. In nucleotides, the CDR3 is TGTGCCAGCTCGGACAGGGCGCTGGTTGAAGCTTTCTTT. Based on the CDR3 plus reference TRBV2 and TRBJ1-1, the full variable domain is EPEVTQTPSHQVTQMGQEVILRCVPISNHLYFYWYRQILGQKVEFLVSFYNNEISEKSEIFDDQFSVERPDGSNFTLKIRSTKLEDSAMYFCASSDRALVEAFFGQGTRLTVV.

J is TRBJ2-5 and V is TRBV5-1; D is possibly TRBD1 (6 bases). This CDR3 spans 14 amino acids. Trimming removed 0 bases at V and 1 base at J, with 7 bases between. From germline, CDR1 is SGHRS and CDR2 YFSETQ. In nucleotides, the CDR3 is TGCGCCAGCAGCTTGGGGACAGCCCAAGAGACCCAGTACTTC. Protein: CASSLGTAQETQYF.

This clone occurred once. V usage is TRBV27 and J usage is TRBJ2-1; D not certain. Germline V gene sequence: CDR1 MNHEY, CDR2 SMNVEV (reference sequence). The CDR3 is 14 amino acids. Trimming cost V 5 bases and J 8 bases, with 16 bases left between them. CDR3 coding DNA: TGTGCCAGCAGTCCCCGCACCCGTCGGGATGAGCAGTTCTTC. This gives the protein CASSPRTRRDEQFF.